This TCR beta chain was profiled in a study of T cell responses to AZD1222 COVID-19 vaccine. Study background: Some second doses came at about 4 weeks and others at about 12 weeks; these were pooled.

Study-wide results and caveats: Spike-specific TCR breadth and depth grew following two AZD1222 doses. Baseline serology detected seropositivity in only 6 or 7 AZD1222 recipients.

As regards this clone: The antigen remains unidentified.

The protocol was immunoSEQ multiplex PCR, while the TCRdb copy is restricted to in-frame clones and leaves out a portion. The sample contains about 150,000 clones, 90% to 95% of which appear only once. The germline CDR1 and CDR2 sequences are KGHSH and LQKENI. The J segment lost 0 bases and the V segment lost 6 bases, leaving 4 bases of the junction unmatched. The CDR3 is made up of 16 amino acids. This sequence originates from an adult in good health. The input for sequencing was peripheral blood, taken on day 0 of AZD1222 vaccination. The rearrangement uses TRBV18 and TRBJ2-2, with 10 nucleotides matching TRBD2. The CDR3 reads CASSPGLAANTGELFF. The DNA for the CDR3 is TGTGCCAGCTCTCCCGGACTAGCGGCGAACACCGGGGAGCTGTTTTTT.